The T cell receptor beta chain under discussion was sequenced for a study of T cell responses to AZD1222 COVID-19 vaccine. Trimming removed 1 base from V and 7 bases from J; junction bases left unmatched: 8. The length of the CDR3 is 15 residues. Looked up from germline, CDR1 is LGHNA and CDR2 is YNFKEQ. Generated by immunoSEQ multiplex PCR, the TCRdb table keeps only in-frame clones and is missing some. This sample has approximately 150,000 clones, with approximately 89% found just once. This clone was detected only once. The antigen remains unidentified. Study conclusions and caveats: Clonal diversity may have been underestimated, and the donors were mostly white British, with more females than males. It was only six AZD1222 recipients who were seropositive at baseline. Spike-spanning, vaccine-associated CD4 TCRs were dominant at 160-218 and 743-854. A reported finding is that nearly half of spike-specific TCRs target unmutated variant regions.

The material sequenced was peripheral blood, taken 28 days after the second AZD1222 dose. The chain uses TRBV4-2 and TRBJ1-1, with 8 bases that match TRBD1. The source of this sequence is an adult who received the AZD1222 COVID-19 vaccine. DNA of the CDR3: TGTGCCAGCAGCCAAGTCACCAGGGGGCGGGGTGAAGCTTTCTTT. Amino acids: CASSQVTRGRGEAFF.